These T cell receptor beta chains were read from a single sample in a study of OX40 agonist ivuxolimab in advanced cancers. Assay: immunoSEQ multiplex PCR; the TCRdb copy retains only in-frame clones and omits some. The sample shows tens of thousands of clones, roughly 80% of them seen only once. The sample in question was CD4+ or CD8+ T cells sorted from blood, obtained in a trial of the OX40 agonist ivuxolimab. The origin of the receptors is an adult with an advanced solid tumor such as melanoma, head and neck, liver or kidney cancer. The CDR3 runs from the conserved cysteine through the conserved F or W. D genes are given only for firm matches. The size field is filled for only some rows; it gives once, few, many or a size class.

>-|TRBJ2-5|TRBV18|-
CASSPPPGGETQYF
TGTGCCAGCTCACCACCGCCAGGGGGGGAGACCCAGTACTTC
>-|TRBJ2-2|TRBV18|-
CASSLLGGANTGELFF
TGTGCCAGCTCACTCCTGGGTGGGGCGAACACCGGGGAGCTGTTTTTT
>-|TRBJ1-1|TRBV19|-
CASSNPAGLHEAFF
TGTGCCAGTAGTAACCCGGCAGGGCTCCATGAAGCTTTCTTT
>-|TRBJ1-5|TRBV19|-
CASSRGVPSGNQPQHF
TGTGCCAGTAGTAGGGGAGTGCCTTCCGGCAATCAGCCCCAGCATTTT
>-|TRBJ2-3|TRBV11-1|TRBD1
CASSFTGVTDTQYF
TGTGCCAGCAGCTTTACAGGGGTCACAGATACGCAGTATTTT
>many|TRBJ1-4|TRBV13|TRBD1
CASSHGTGGEKLFF
TGTGCCAGCAGCCACGGGACAGGGGGTGAAAAACTGTTTTTT
>-|TRBJ2-2|TRBV6-1|-
CASSETGRPTGELFF
TGTGCCAGCAGTGAGACAGGCCGGCCCACCGGGGAGCTGTTTTTT
>once|TRBJ2-6|TRBV5-1|-
CASSLWEIEANVLTF
TGCGCCAGCAGCTTATGGGAGATCGAGGCCAACGTCCTGACTTTC
>once|TRBJ2-3|TRBV27|-
CASSFDPARRRTDTQYF
TGTGCCAGCAGTTTCGACCCTGCCAGGCGCCGCACAGATACGCAGTATTTT
>-|TRBJ1-2|TRBV7-2|-
CASSSGRVYGYTF
TGTGCCAGCAGCTCGGGGCGGGTCTATGGCTACACCTTC
>-|TRBJ2-1|TRBV7-2|TRBD2
CASSAGLAGGLGQFF
TGTGCCAGCAGCGCCGGACTAGCGGGCGGATTAGGGCAGTTCTTC
>-|TRBJ2-3|TRBV7-3|-
CASSLRGGVPTDTQYF
TGTGCCAGCAGCTTACGGGGCGGGGTGCCCACAGATACGCAGTATTTT
>-|TRBJ2-2|TRBV5-1|TRBD2
CASSGGGTSNGGELFF
TGCGCCAGCAGCGGGGGCGGGACTAGCAACGGCGGGGAGCTGTTTTTT
>-|TRBJ2-2|TRBV2|TRBD2
CASSVREGNTGELFF
TGTGCCAGCAGTGTGAGGGAGGGGAACACCGGGGAGCTGTTTTTT
>once|TRBJ1-1|TRBV5-1|TRBD1
CASFKTGVNTEAFF
TGCGCCAGCTTTAAGACAGGGGTGAACACTGAAGCTTTCTTT
>-|TRBJ1-6|TRBV5-4|-
CASSNYLTGYNSPLHF
TGTGCCAGCAGCAACTACCTGACAGGCTATAATTCACCCCTCCACTTT
>-|TRBJ2-1|TRBV10-3|TRBD1
CAISEGTGTGRTNEQFF
TGTGCCATCAGTGAGGGGACGGGGACAGGTCGTACCAATGAGCAGTTCTTC
>-|TRBJ1-1|TRBV2|-
CASSEVRRPEGAFF
TGTGCCAGCAGTGAAGTTAGGAGACCGGAGGGAGCTTTCTTT
>-|TRBJ1-1|TRBV7-9|-
CASSSNSGRKGAEAFF
TGTGCCAGCAGCTCAAATTCAGGAAGGAAAGGCGCTGAAGCTTTCTTT
>-|TRBJ1-3|TRBV29-1|-
CSVDEGLSGNTIYF
TGCAGCGTTGATGAGGGTTTGTCTGGAAACACCATATATTTT
>-|TRBJ1-1|TRBV6-5|-
CATERGGTEAFF
TGTGCCACGGAAAGGGGGGGCACTGAAGCTTTCTTT
>-|TRBJ2-3|TRBV28|-
CASSFARSVHARRYF
TGTGCCAGCAGTTTTGCTCGATCGGTCCACGCCCGCCGATATTTT